This TCR beta chain was found in a study of T cells in Graves' hyperthyroidism and ophthalmopathy. This CDR3 has 13 amino acids. In germline, CDR1 is SEHNR, CDR2 FQNEAQ (reference sequence). With regard to this clonotype: The antigen remains undetermined. Sequence at one end of the junction differs from germline and may be a read error.

General study results and limits: Onset of ophthalmopathy came a median approximately 6.8 months after the model predicted it. A model of 13 V-J pairs discriminated ophthalmopathy from stable hyperthyroidism. The blood repertoire included most of the expanded thyroid clonotypes above 0.001.

Researchers amplified the TCR beta CDR3 regions from RNA transcripts. Carried out on the TCR CDR3, a first-round RT-PCR used the HTBI primer set. A single record per CDR3 protein comes from TCRdb applying MiXCR to the multiplex PCR reads. The sample has roughly 500,000 distinct CDR3 sequences; 35% to 55% are singletons. The receptor was isolated from an adult woman with Graves' disease, either hyperthyroidism or ophthalmopathy (not recorded which). This chain joins TRBV7-9 and TRBJ2-7, with D hard to call. The sequencing sample was made of peripheral blood or thyroid tissue (not recorded which). The CDR3, as DNA: TGCGCCAGCAGCCCCCTGATTGAGAGCGAGCAGTACTTC. This encodes CASSPLIESEQYF.